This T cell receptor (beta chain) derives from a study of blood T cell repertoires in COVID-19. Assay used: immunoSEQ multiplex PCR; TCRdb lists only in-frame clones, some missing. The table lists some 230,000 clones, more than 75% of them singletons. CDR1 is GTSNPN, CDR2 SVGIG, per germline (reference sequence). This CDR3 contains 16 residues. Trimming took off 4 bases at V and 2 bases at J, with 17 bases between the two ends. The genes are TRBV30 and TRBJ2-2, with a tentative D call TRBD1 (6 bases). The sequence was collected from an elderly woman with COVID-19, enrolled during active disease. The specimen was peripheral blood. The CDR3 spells CAWTTIGGFNTGELFF. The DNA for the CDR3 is TGTGCCTGGACCACCATTGGGGGCTTTAACACCGGGGAGCTGTTTTTT.